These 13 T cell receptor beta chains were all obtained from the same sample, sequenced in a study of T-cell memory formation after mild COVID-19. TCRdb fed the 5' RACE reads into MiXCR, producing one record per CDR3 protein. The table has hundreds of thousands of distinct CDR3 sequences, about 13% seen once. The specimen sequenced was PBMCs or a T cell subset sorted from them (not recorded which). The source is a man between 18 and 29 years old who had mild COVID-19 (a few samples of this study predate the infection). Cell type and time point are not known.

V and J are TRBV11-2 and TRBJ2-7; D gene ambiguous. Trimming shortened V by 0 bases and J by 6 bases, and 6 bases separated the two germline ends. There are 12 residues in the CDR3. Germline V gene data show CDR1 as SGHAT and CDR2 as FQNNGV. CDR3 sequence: CASSLDPIEQYF. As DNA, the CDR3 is TGTGCCAGCAGCTTAGATCCGATCGAGCAGTACTTC.

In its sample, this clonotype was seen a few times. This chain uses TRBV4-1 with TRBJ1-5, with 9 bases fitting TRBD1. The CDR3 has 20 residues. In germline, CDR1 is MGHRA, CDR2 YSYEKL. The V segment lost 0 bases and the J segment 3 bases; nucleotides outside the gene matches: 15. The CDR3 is CASSQEGTGGKGRFNQPQHF. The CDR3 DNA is TGCGCCAGCAGCCAAGAAGGTACAGGGGGCAAGGGACGCTTCAATCAGCCCCAGCATTTT.

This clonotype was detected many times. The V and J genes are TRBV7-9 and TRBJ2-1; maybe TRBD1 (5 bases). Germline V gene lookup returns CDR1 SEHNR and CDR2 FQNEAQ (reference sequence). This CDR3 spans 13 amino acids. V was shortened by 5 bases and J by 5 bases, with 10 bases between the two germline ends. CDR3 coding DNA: TGTGCCAGCAGCGTCCCACAGGACAATGAGCAGTTCTTC. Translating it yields CASSVPQDNEQFF.

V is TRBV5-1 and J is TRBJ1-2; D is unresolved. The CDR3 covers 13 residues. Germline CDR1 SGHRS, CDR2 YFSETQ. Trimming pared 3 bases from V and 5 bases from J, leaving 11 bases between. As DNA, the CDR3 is TGCGCCAGCAGCTCCCCCCCTGAGTATGGCTACACCTTC. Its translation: CASSSPPEYGYTF.

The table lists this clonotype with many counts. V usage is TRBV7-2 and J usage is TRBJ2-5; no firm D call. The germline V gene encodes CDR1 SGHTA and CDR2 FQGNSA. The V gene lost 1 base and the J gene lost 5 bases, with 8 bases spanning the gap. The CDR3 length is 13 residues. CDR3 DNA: TGTGCCAGCAGCTTAGATTGGTCGGAGACCCAGTACTTC. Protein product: CASSLDWSETQYF.

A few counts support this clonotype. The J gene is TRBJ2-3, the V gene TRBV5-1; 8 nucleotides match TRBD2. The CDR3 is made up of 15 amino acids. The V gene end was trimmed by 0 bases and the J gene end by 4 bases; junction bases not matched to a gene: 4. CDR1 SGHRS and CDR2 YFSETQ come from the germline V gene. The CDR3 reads CASSLGIAGSDTQYF. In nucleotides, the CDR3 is TGCGCCAGCAGCTTGGGGATAGCGGGATCAGATACGCAGTATTTT.

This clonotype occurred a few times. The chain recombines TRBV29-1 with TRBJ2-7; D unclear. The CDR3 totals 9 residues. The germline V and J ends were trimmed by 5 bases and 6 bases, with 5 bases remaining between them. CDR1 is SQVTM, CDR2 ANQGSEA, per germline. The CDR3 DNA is TGCAGCGTTCGATTCGAGCAGTACGTC. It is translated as CSVRFEQYV.

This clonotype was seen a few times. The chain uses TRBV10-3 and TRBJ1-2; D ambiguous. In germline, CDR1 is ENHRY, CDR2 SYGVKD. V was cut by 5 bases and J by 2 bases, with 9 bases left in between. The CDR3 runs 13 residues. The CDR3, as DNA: TGTGCCATCAGTTCCCAGACGAACTATGGCTACACCTTC. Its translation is CAISSQTNYGYTF.

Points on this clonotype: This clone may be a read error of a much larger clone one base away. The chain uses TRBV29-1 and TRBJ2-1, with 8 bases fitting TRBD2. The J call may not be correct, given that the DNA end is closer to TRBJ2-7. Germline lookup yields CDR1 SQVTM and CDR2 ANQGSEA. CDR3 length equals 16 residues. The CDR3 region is CSVAGALSGGDNEQYF. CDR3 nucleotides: TGCAGCGTGGCCGGGGCTCTGAGCGGGGGTGACAATGAGCAGTACTTC.

CDR3 loop: CSARATPGQGLSYEQYF. Here the CDR3 DNA reads TGCAGTGCTAGAGCTACACCGGGACAGGGCCTTTCCTACGAGCAGTACTTC. The chain recombines TRBV20-1 with TRBJ2-7; 9 bases align to TRBD1. Germline trimming cut 1 base from V and 1 base from J; bases unmatched to any gene: 11. This CDR3 has 17 residues. The germline CDR1 and CDR2 sequences are DFQATT and SNEGSKA (reference sequence).

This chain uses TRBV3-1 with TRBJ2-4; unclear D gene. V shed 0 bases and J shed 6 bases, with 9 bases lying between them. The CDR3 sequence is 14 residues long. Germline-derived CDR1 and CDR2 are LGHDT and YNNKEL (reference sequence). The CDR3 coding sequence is TGTGCCAGCAGCCAAGATCAGGTCAGAAACATTCAGTACTTC. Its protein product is CASSQDQVRNIQYF.

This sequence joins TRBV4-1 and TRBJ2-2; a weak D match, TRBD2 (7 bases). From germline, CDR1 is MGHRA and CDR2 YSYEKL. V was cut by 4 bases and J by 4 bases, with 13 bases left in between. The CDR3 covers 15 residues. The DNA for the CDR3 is TGCGCCAGCAGCCTTAGGGGGGAGGGCACCGGGGAGCTGTTTTTT. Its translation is CASSLRGEGTGELFF.

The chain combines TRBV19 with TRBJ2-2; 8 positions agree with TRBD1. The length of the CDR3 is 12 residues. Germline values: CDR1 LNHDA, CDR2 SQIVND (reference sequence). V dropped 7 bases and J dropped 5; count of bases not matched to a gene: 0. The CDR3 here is CASNRGTGELFF. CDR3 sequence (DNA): TGTGCCAGTAACAGGGGGACCGGGGAGCTGTTTTTT.